This TCR beta chain stems from a study of monozygotic twins with inflammatory bowel disease. Broader study findings: IBD patients shared fewer clonotypes with other individuals than healthy twins, especially patients with disease activity signs. The analysis failed to separate different T cell subtypes. Added variability in patient repertoires may stem from differing immunosuppressive treatments.

Reanalyzing the 5' RACE reads, TCRdb keeps one entry per CDR3 protein, without DNA. Its listing shows about 93,000 distinct CDR3 sequences. Per the germline V gene, CDR1 is MNHNS and CDR2 is SASEGT. The CDR3 spans 16 residues. Comment on this clonotype: Its matching antigen is unknown.

The V gene is TRBV6-1, the J gene TRBJ2-3; TCRdb reports TRBD2, a call that lacks DNA to check it against. This receptor was taken from a human donor with ulcerative colitis or Crohn's disease, or a healthy co-twin of an affected twin (not recorded which). Sequencing input: blood. CDR3 residues: CASGSGGAVSTDTQYF.